The clone carrying this T cell receptor (beta chain) has at least ten counts. V dropped 0 bases and J dropped 3; count of bases not matched to a gene: 4. Germline CDR1 LNHNV, CDR2 YYDKDF (reference sequence). CDR3 length: 17 amino acids. The sample belongs to a study of response to subunit inactivated influenza vaccine. MiXCR, applied by TCRdb to the RT-PCR reads, yields one record per CDR3 protein. This repertoire shows just under 550,000 distinct CDR3 sequences, 20% to 25% found once; its top ten account for approximately 3%. Separately, the same data were catalogued under a study of T cells expressing NK-cell markers. In that study: In generating TCR beta cDNA, 5'RACE template switching with UMIs was used. Sorted CD3+CD56+NKG2C+, CD3+CD56+NKG2C- and CD3+CD56-NKG2C+ T cells supplied TCR beta repertoires. Top CD8+ clonotypes included the dominant CD3+CD56+NKG2C+ clonotypes in roughly six donors. The leading position in the CD3+CD56-NKG2C+ fraction of several donors also went to these clonotypes.

The sequence derives from a man in his fifties who received an inactivated influenza vaccine. Sample: CD4+ T cells sorted from PBMCs, taken 12 days after vaccination. V usage is TRBV15 and J usage is TRBJ2-2; TRBD2 matches 10 bases. The CDR3 DNA is TGTGCCACCAGCAGAGATAGTCTAGCGGGAGACACCGGGGAGCTGTTTTTT. This sequence encodes CATSRDSLAGDTGELFF.